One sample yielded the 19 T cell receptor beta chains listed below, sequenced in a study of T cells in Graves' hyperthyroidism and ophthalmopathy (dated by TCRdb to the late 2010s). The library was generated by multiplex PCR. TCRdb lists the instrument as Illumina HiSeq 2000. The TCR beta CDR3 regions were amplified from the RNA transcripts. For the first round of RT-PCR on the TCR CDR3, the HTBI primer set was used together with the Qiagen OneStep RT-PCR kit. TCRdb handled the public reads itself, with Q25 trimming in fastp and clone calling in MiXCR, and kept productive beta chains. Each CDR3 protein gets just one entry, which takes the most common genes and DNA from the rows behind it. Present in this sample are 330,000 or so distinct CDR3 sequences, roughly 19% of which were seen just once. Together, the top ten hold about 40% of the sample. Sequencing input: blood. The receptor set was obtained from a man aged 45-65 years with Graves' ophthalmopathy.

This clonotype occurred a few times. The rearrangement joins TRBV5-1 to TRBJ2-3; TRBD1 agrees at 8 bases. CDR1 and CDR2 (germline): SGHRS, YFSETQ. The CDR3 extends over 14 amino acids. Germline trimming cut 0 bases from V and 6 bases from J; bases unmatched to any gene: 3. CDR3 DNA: TGCGCCAGCAGCTTGGGGACAGGGCCTGATACGCAGTATTTT. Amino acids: CASSLGTGPDTQYF.

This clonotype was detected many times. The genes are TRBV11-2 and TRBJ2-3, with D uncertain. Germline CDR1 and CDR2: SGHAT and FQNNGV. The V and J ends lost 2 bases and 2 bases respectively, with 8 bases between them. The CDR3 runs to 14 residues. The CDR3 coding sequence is TGTGCCAGCAGCTTAACCTTTTCCACAGATACGCAGTATTTT. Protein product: CASSLTFSTDTQYF.

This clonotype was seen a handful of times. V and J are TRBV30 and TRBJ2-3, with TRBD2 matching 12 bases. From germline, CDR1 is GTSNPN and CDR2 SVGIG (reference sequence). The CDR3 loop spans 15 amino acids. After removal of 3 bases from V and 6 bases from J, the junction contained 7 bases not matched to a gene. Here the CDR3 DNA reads TGTGCCTGGAGCCTCGGGACTAGCGGGTCGGATACGCAGTATTTT. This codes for CAWSLGTSGSDTQYF.

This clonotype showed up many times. CDR3 protein: CSASEGHTEAFF. The DNA for the CDR3 is TGCAGCGCTAGCGAGGGGCACACTGAAGCTTTCTTT. The chain combines TRBV29-1 with TRBJ1-1; D is perhaps TRBD1 (5 bases). CDR3 length: 12 residues. The V gene lost 7 bases and the J gene lost 3 bases, with 12 bases spanning the gap. Germline V gene lookup returns CDR1 SQVTM and CDR2 ANQGSEA.

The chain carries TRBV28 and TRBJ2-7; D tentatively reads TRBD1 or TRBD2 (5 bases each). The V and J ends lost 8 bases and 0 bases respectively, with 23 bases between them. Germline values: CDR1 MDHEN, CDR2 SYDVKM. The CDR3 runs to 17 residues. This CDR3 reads CASQFSAGTESSYEQYF. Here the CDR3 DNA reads TGTGCCAGCCAATTTTCAGCCGGGACGGAGAGCTCCTACGAGCAGTACTTC.

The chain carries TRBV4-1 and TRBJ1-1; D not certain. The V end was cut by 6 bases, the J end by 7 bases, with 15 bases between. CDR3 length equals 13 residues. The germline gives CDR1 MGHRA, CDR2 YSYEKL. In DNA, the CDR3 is TGCGCCAGCAGTAACATGGAGCCCTATGAAGCTTTCTTT. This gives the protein CASSNMEPYEAFF.

The CDR3 nucleotides are TGTGCCAGCATTCGTAGTGGGAGCGACACCGGGGAGCTGTTTTTT. It is translated as CASIRSGSDTGELFF. The V and J genes are TRBV2 and TRBJ2-2; TRBD2 might be the D (5 bases). Germline CDR1 and CDR2: SNHLY and FYNNEI. CDR3 length: 15 residues. V was cut by 7 bases and J by 3 bases, with 15 bases left in between.

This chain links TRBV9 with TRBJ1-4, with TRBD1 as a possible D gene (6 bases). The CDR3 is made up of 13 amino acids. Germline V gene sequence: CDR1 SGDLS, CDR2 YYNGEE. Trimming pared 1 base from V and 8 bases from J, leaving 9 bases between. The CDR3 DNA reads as TGTGCCAGCAGCGTAACAGGGCGGGAAAAACTGTTTTTT. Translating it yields CASSVTGREKLFF.

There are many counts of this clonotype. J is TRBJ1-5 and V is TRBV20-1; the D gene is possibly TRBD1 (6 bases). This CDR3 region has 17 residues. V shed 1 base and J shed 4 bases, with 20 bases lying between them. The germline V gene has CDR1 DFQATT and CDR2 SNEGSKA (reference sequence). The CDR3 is CSARARTLPTGNQPQHF. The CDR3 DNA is TGCAGTGCTAGAGCTCGAACCTTGCCTACAGGGAATCAGCCCCAGCATTTT.

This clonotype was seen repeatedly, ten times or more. CDR3 in DNA: TGTGCCAGCAGCTTAGGAGCGGGAGACTCCAATGAGCAGTTCTTC. Its protein is CASSLGAGDSNEQFF. The V gene is TRBV11-3, the J gene TRBJ2-1, with 8 bases identical to TRBD2. The V gene end was trimmed by 1 base and the J gene end by 6 bases; junction bases not matched to a gene: 5. The CDR3 has 15 amino acids. CDR1 is SGHNT and CDR2 is YENEEA in the germline V gene. The variable domain in full, completed from reference TRBV11-3 and TRBJ2-1, reads EAGVVQSPRYKIIEKKQPVAFWCNPISGHNTLYWYLQNLGQGPELLIRYENEEAVDDSQLPKDRFSAERLKGVDSTLKIQPAELGDSAVYLCASSLGAGDSNEQFFGPGTRLTVL.

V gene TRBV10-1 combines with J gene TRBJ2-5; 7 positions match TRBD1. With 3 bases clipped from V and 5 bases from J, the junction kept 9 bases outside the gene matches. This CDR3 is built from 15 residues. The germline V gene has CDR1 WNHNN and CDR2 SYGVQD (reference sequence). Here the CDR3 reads CASSDGDSHGETQYF. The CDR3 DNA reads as TGCGCCAGCAGTGATGGGGACAGCCACGGGGAGACCCAGTACTTC.

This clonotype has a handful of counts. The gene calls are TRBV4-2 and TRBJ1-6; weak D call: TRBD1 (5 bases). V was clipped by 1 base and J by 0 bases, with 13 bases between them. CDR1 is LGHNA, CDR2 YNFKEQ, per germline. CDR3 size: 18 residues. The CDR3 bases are TGTGCCAGCAGCCAAGTCTTAGGGGACGGCTCCTATAATTCACCCCTCCACTTT. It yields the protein CASSQVLGDGSYNSPLHF.

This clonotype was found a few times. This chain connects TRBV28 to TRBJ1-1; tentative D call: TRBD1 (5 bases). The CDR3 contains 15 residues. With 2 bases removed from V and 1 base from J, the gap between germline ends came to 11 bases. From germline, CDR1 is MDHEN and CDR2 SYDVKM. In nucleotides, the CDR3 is TGTGCCAGCAGTTTAAGATCAGGGCCGAACACTGAAGCTTTCTTT. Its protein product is CASSLRSGPNTEAFF. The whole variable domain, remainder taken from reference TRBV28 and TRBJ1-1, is DVKVTQSSRYLVKRTGEKVFLECVQDMDHENMFWYRQDPGLGLRLIYFSYDVKMKEKGDIPEGYSVSREKKERFSLILESASTNQTSMYLCASSLRSGPNTEAFFGQGTRLTVV.

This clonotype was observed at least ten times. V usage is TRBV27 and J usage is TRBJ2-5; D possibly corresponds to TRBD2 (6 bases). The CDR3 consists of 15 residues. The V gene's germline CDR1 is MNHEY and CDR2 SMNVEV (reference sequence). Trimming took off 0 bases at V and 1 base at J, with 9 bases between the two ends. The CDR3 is CASSLSGLIQETQYF. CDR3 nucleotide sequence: TGTGCCAGCAGTTTATCGGGACTTATCCAAGAGACCCAGTACTTC.

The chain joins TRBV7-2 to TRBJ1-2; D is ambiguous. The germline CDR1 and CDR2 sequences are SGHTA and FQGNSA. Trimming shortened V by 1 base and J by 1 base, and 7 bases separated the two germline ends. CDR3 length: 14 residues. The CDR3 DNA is TGTGCCAGCAGCTTAGGCCAGGTTAACTATGGCTACACCTTC. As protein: CASSLGQVNYGYTF.

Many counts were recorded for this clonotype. This chain's CDR3 is CASSSQRGLQNGEQYF. The CDR3 nucleotides are TGTGCCAGCAGTTCGCAAAGGGGCCTCCAGAATGGGGAGCAGTACTTC. This chain joins TRBV6-1 and TRBJ2-7; tentatively, D is TRBD1 (5 bases). The ends were cut back, 5 bases at V and 7 bases at J, with 24 bases in the middle. Germline-derived CDR1 and CDR2 are MNHNS and SASEGT. The CDR3 contains 16 residues.

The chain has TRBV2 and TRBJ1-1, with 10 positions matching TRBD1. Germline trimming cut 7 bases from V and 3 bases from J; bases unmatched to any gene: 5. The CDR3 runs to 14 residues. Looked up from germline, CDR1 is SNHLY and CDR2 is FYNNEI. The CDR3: CASTEGTGDTEAFF. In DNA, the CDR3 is TGTGCCAGCACCGAAGGGACAGGGGACACTGAAGCTTTCTTT.

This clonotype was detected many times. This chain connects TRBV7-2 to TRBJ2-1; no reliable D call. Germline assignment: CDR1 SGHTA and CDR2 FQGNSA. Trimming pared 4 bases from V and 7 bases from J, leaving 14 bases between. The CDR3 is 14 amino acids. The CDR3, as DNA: TGTGCCAGCAGCTCACCCGGGCGGAGAAATGAGCAGTTCTTC. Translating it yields CASSSPGRRNEQFF.

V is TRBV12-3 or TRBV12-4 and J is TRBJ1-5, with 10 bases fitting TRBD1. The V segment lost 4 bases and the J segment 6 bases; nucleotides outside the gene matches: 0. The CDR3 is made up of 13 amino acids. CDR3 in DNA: TGTGCCAGCAGTTGGACAGGGGGTCAGCCCCAGCATTTT. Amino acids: CASSWTGGQPQHF.